This T cell receptor beta chain was documented in a study of shared clonotypes between healthy human individuals. Looking at the study overall: For every donor, three CD4 naive, three CD4 memory, two CD8 naive and one CD8 memory plates were used.

Some clones are missing from TCRdb's copy, which holds only in-frame ones; the method was immunoSEQ multiplex PCR. The table lists roughly 2,300,000 clones, about 90% of them singletons. The clonotype comes from a man aged 18 to 30 in good health. Some clones in this sample may be carry-over from other donors' samples. The sequenced sample consisted of naive CD4+ T cells from PBMCs. As to subset: CD45RA+ positively selected.

The CDR3 coding sequence is TGTGCCAGCAGCTTTCCGGCGGGAGAGAACAATGAGCAGTTCTTC. The encoded protein is CASSFPAGENNEQFF. The chain joins TRBV5-4 to TRBJ2-1, with 7 bases aligning to TRBD2. V shed 2 bases and J 5 bases; nucleotides not matched to a gene: 7. The CDR3 loop spans 15 amino acids. Germline assignment: CDR1 SGHNT and CDR2 YYREEE (reference sequence). Together with reference TRBV5-4 and TRBJ2-1, the CDR3 gives the full variable domain: ETGVTQSPTHLIKTRGQQVTLRCSSQSGHNTVSWYQQALGQGPQFIFQYYREEENGRGNFPPRFSGLQFPNYSSELNVNALELDDSALYLCASSFPAGENNEQFFGPGTRLTVL.